These 20 T cell receptor beta chains share one sample of origin, sequenced in a study of blood T cell repertoires in COVID-19. TCRdb's table, derived via immunoSEQ multiplex PCR, lists solely in-frame clones and lacks some. The data hold fewer than 450,000 clones, with 88% observed a single time. Sample: peripheral blood. The receptors derive from a woman aged 70-85 years with COVID-19, enrolled during active disease.

This chain links TRBV4-3 with TRBJ1-3, with D possibly being TRBD1 (5 bases). CDR1 is LGHNA, CDR2 YSLEER, per germline. CDR3 size: 16 residues. V was cut by 1 base and J by 4 bases, with 14 bases left in between. DNA for the CDR3: TGCGCCAGCAGCCAAGGTCGGGGACTATCAGGAAACACCATATATTTT. Translating it yields CASSQGRGLSGNTIYF.

This chain joins TRBV7-2 and TRBJ2-5; 9 bases agree with TRBD2. CDR1 and CDR2 from the germline V gene are SGHTA and FQGNSA. The CDR3 sequence is 15 residues long. V was pared by 1 base and J by 1 base, with 1 base of the junction left unmatched. Here the CDR3 DNA reads TGTGCCAGCAGCTTAGGCGGGGGGGCCCAAGAGACCCAGTACTTC. It is translated as CASSLGGGAQETQYF.

The chain uses TRBV10-2 and TRBJ2-3, with 8 bases aligning to TRBD2. The CDR3 is 13 residues long. Germline V gene data show CDR1 as WSHSY and CDR2 as SAAADI. J was trimmed by 4 bases and V by 8 bases; bases with no gene match: 5. Here the CDR3 reads CASGGGIPDTQYF. CDR3 DNA sequence: TGCGCCAGCGGCGGGGGGATCCCAGATACGCAGTATTTT.

This chain joins TRBV27 and TRBJ1-2, with a weak D call TRBD1 (5 bases). V was clipped by 1 base and J by 5 bases, with 14 bases between them. In germline, CDR1 is MNHEY, CDR2 SMNVEV (reference sequence). This CDR3 is built from 15 residues. The CDR3 DNA sequence: TGTGCCAGCAGTTTATACGGGACGGGGGGATATGGCTACACCTTC. Translated, it gives CASSLYGTGGYGYTF.

This chain uses TRBV28 with TRBJ2-7; 7 bases fit TRBD1. There are 14 residues in the CDR3. Germline values: CDR1 MDHEN, CDR2 SYDVKM. V was pared by 2 bases and J by 5 bases, with 6 bases of the junction left unmatched. DNA of the CDR3: TGTGCCAGCAGTTTACCCGGCAGGGGGAACGAGCAGTACTTC. Translating it yields CASSLPGRGNEQYF.

This sequence joins TRBV19 and TRBJ2-4, with 15 positions matching TRBD2. Germline V lookup: CDR1 LNHDA, CDR2 SQIVND (reference sequence). The CDR3 covers 16 residues. V dropped 8 bases and J dropped 0; count of bases not matched to a gene: 2. CDR3 DNA sequence: TGTGCCAGTCGGACTAGCGGGGGGGGAGCCAAAAACATTCAGTACTTC. It encodes CASRTSGGGAKNIQYF.

CDR3 sequence: CASSWSGGAFGNEQFF. CDR3 DNA: TGTGCCAGCAGCTGGAGCGGGGGGGCCTTCGGCAATGAGCAGTTCTTC. The chain uses TRBV7-9 and TRBJ2-1; 10 bases align to TRBD2. Trimming took 4 bases from V and 6 from J; bases not matched to a gene: 9. Germline CDR1 reads SEHNR; CDR2 reads FQNEAQ (reference sequence). The CDR3 totals 16 residues.

V is TRBV7-2 and J is TRBJ2-1, with 11 bases matching TRBD2. The CDR3 is made up of 15 amino acids. Germline CDR1 reads SGHTA; CDR2 reads FQGNSA. Trimming at V came to 1 base and at J to 6 bases, leaving 2 bases not matched to a gene. DNA for the CDR3: TGTGCCAGCAGCTTAGTAGCGGGGGGGTCCAATGAGCAGTTCTTC. As protein: CASSLVAGGSNEQFF.

This chain joins TRBV28 and TRBJ2-7, with 10 bases aligning to TRBD1. The J segment lost 3 bases and the V segment lost 6 bases, leaving 2 bases of the junction unmatched. Per the germline V gene, CDR1 is MDHEN and CDR2 is SYDVKM. The CDR3 length is 13 residues. CDR3 nucleotide sequence: TGTGCCAGCAGGAGGACAGGGGGCTACGAGCAGTACTTC. Protein sequence: CASRRTGGYEQYF.

The chain has TRBV29-1 and TRBJ1-1, with D unresolved. The CDR3 runs to 13 residues. V gave up 5 bases and J gave up 0 bases, with 10 bases separating them. Germline V gives CDR1 SQVTM, CDR2 ANQGSEA. CDR3 DNA sequence: TGCAGCGTTTGGCCCCCCATGAACACTGAAGCTTTCTTT. Residues: CSVWPPMNTEAFF.

The gene calls are TRBV7-9 and TRBJ2-3; 11 positions match TRBD2. In germline, CDR1 is SEHNR, CDR2 FQNEAQ (reference sequence). The CDR3 consists of 19 residues. The V segment lost 1 base and the J segment 4 bases; nucleotides outside the gene matches: 13. DNA of the CDR3: TGTGCCAGCAGCTTAGTCGGTAGCGGGGGGGCCTTGGGTGCAGATACGCAGTATTTT. It codes for CASSLVGSGGALGADTQYF.

This chain uses TRBV6-5 with TRBJ2-2; the match to TRBD2 covers 8 bases. The CDR3 runs 13 residues. The ends lost 8 bases at V and 4 bases at J; junction bases unmatched: 3. CDR1 is MNHEY and CDR2 is SVGAGI in the germline V gene. The CDR3 coding sequence is TGTGCCAGCCGGACTAGCCCCACCGGGGAGCTGTTTTTT. It translates to CASRTSPTGELFF.

The rearrangement links TRBV28 to TRBJ2-2; the D gene is possibly TRBD2 (5 bases). The CDR3 is 17 amino acids. Germline V lookup: CDR1 MDHEN, CDR2 SYDVKM. V gave up 4 bases and J gave up 2 bases, with 17 bases separating them. The CDR3 nucleotides are TGTGCCAGCAGTTCACCCGGGGAGTGGGAAAACACCGGGGAGCTGTTTTTT. Protein sequence: CASSSPGEWENTGELFF.

The rearrangement uses TRBV6-2 or TRBV6-3 and TRBJ2-3, with D possibly TRBD2 on 6 matching bases. The CDR3 covers 15 residues. V shed 0 bases and J shed 0 bases, with 7 bases lying between them. Germline CDR1 and CDR2: MNHEY and SVGEGT. CDR3: CASSYSGTSTDTQYF. As DNA, the CDR3 is TGTGCCAGCAGTTACTCCGGGACTAGCACAGATACGCAGTATTTT.

This sequence joins TRBV6-4 and TRBJ2-1; 11 bases match TRBD2. V was pared by 6 bases and J by 5 bases, with 6 bases of the junction left unmatched. CDR1 is MRHNA, CDR2 SNTAGT, per germline. The CDR3 is 15 amino acids. CDR3: CASSPGTSGDNEQFF. DNA for the CDR3: TGTGCCAGCAGCCCCGGGACTAGCGGCGACAATGAGCAGTTCTTC.

This chain connects TRBV4-1 to TRBJ1-4; 11 nucleotides align to TRBD1. The junction had 1 base not matched to a gene; V was cut back by 4 bases and J by 3 bases. Germline V CDR1 and CDR2: MGHRA, YSYEKL. The CDR3 length is 15 residues. The CDR3 loop is CASSRTGGPNEKLFF. In DNA, the CDR3 is TGCGCCAGCAGCCGGACAGGGGGCCCTAATGAAAAACTGTTTTTT.

The chain has TRBV5-1 and TRBJ1-1, with TRBD1 as a possible D gene (5 bases). Germline CDR1 is SGHRS and CDR2 is YFSETQ. The CDR3 extends over 13 amino acids. V shed 0 bases and J shed 4 bases, with 7 bases lying between them. The CDR3 reads CASSLGGRTEAFF. In DNA, the CDR3 is TGCGCCAGCAGCTTGGGGGGCCGCACTGAAGCTTTCTTT.

A single count supports this clone. The CDR3 DNA sequence: TGTGCCAGCAGCGCCCGGGACAGGGGTTTCCAAGAGACCCAGTACTTC. Translated, it gives CASSARDRGFQETQYF. This chain connects TRBV3-1 (or the pseudogene TRBV3-2) to TRBJ2-5; 10 bases map to TRBD1. The CDR3 is made up of 16 amino acids. Germline lookup yields CDR1 LGHDT and CDR2 YNNKEL (reference sequence). After removal of 5 bases from V and 1 base from J, the junction contained 7 bases not matched to a gene.

V usage is TRBV7-8 and J usage is TRBJ1-1; perhaps TRBD1 as D (6 bases). V was clipped by 1 base and J by 3 bases, with 12 bases between them. The germline V gene has CDR1 SGHVS and CDR2 FQNEAQ. The CDR3 has 15 residues. The CDR3 sequence: CASSLVWGPDTEAFF. The DNA for the CDR3 is TGTGCCAGCAGCTTAGTTTGGGGGCCGGACACTGAAGCTTTCTTT.

The chain employs TRBV19 and TRBJ1-3; D remains ambiguous. With 7 bases removed from V and 0 bases from J, the gap between germline ends came to 10 bases. The germline V gene encodes CDR1 LNHDA and CDR2 SQIVND (reference sequence). This CDR3 contains 14 residues. DNA for the CDR3: TGTGCCAGTACCAATACAATCTCTGGAAACACCATATATTTT. It yields the protein CASTNTISGNTIYF.